Listed below are T cell receptor beta chains from one sample, sequenced in a study of T cell responses to AZD1222 COVID-19 vaccine. Assay used: immunoSEQ multiplex PCR; TCRdb lists only in-frame clones, some missing. This sample has under 150,000 clones; approximately 82% occur once, and the top ten carry around a quarter. This material consisted of peripheral blood, taken 28 days after the second AZD1222 dose. These receptors were obtained from an adult who received the AZD1222 COVID-19 vaccine. Both conserved end residues are part of each CDR3. D genes are given only for firm matches. Some rows mark clone size as missing; the rest say once, few, many or name a class of expanded clone.

TRBV12-3/TRBV12-4	once	-	TRBJ2-7	CASRPDSSYEQYF	TGTGCCAGCAGGCCGGACTCTTCCTACGAGCAGTACTTC
TRBV19	-	-	TRBJ1-2	CASSIENSLLRGYTF	TGTGCCAGTAGTATAGAGAACAGTCTCCTGAGGGGCTACACCTTC
TRBV6-1	-	TRBD1	TRBJ1-2	CASSGPPGQPNYGYTF	TGTGCCAGCAGTGGACCCCCGGGACAGCCTAACTATGGCTACACCTTC
TRBV6-5	-	TRBD2	TRBJ2-7	CASSLGLAGAYEQYF	TGTGCCAGCAGTCTGGGATTGGCGGGAGCCTACGAGCAGTACTTC
TRBV7-8	-	-	TRBJ2-7	CASSWGIPYEQYF	TGTGCCAGCAGCTGGGGGATCCCCTACGAGCAGTACTTC
TRBV18	-	-	TRBJ1-4	CASSPGGASNEKLFF	TGTGCCAGCTCACCCGGAGGGGCGTCTAATGAAAAACTGTTTTTT
TRBV2	-	-	TRBJ2-3	CASSVGDTQYF	TGTGCCAGCAGTGTTGGAGATACGCAGTATTTT
TRBV9	-	-	TRBJ1-3	CASSVDPSFSGNTIYF	TGTGCCAGCAGCGTAGACCCATCCTTCTCTGGAAACACCATATATTTT
TRBV12-3/TRBV12-4	-	-	TRBJ1-2	CASSFGVGYTF	TGTGCCAGCAGTTTTGGGGTTGGCTACACCTTC
TRBV7-8	-	-	TRBJ2-7	CASSYGLPYEQYF	TGTGCCAGCAGCTACGGACTCCCCTACGAGCAGTACTTC
TRBV11-3	-	TRBD2	TRBJ2-1	CASSSGGAYNEQFF	TGTGCCAGCAGTAGCGGGGGGGCCTACAATGAGCAGTTCTTC
TRBV6-5	-	TRBD1	TRBJ1-1	CASRDRGVRTEAFF	TGTGCCAGTAGGGACAGGGGAGTTCGCACTGAAGCTTTCTTT
TRBV29-1	-	-	TRBJ2-1	CSGINNEQFF	TGCAGCGGCATAAACAATGAGCAGTTCTTC
TRBV7-2	-	-	TRBJ1-1	CASSFKMNTEAFF	TGTGCCAGCAGCTTTAAGATGAACACTGAAGCTTTCTTT
TRBV7-6	-	TRBD2	TRBJ2-2	CASSLVGTSGGLTGELFF	TGTGCCAGCAGCTTAGTCGGAACTAGCGGGGGCCTCACCGGGGAGCTGTTTTTT
TRBV5-6	-	-	TRBJ1-1	CASSLSGSWAFF	TGTGCCAGCAGCTTGTCGGGGTCGTGGGCTTTCTTT
TRBV5-6	-	-	TRBJ1-1	CASSLPRQALNTEAFF	TGTGCCAGCAGCTTACCCCGACAGGCCCTGAACACTGAAGCTTTCTTT
TRBV19	few	-	TRBJ2-7	CASSTRPPSYEQYF	TGTGCCAGTAGTACTCGACCGCCTTCCTACGAGCAGTACTTC
TRBV15	-	-	TRBJ1-5	CATSRDPGRASNQPQHF	TGTGCCACCAGCAGAGATCCCGGCAGGGCGAGCAATCAGCCCCAGCATTTT
TRBV6-1	-	-	TRBJ2-5	CASSEDPRTKKTQYF	TGTGCCAGCAGTGAAGACCCCAGGACTAAGAAGACCCAGTACTTC
TRBV5-1	-	-	TRBJ2-1	CASSLEFERDEQFF	TGCGCCAGCAGCTTGGAATTCGAGCGGGATGAGCAGTTCTTC
TRBV7-2	-	-	TRBJ2-7	CASSSPPGGLYEQYF	TGTGCCAGCAGCTCCCCACCCGGGGGGCTCTACGAGCAGTACTTC
TRBV24-1	-	TRBD2	TRBJ2-5	CATSDNIAGETQYF	TGTGCCACCAGTGACAACATAGCGGGGGAGACCCAGTACTTC
TRBV6-5	-	TRBD1	TRBJ1-2	CASSYHRQGSYGYTF	TGTGCCAGCAGTTACCACCGACAGGGAAGCTATGGCTACACCTTC
TRBV28	-	-	TRBJ2-7	CASSYGAGGYEQYF	TGTGCCAGCAGTTACGGGGCAGGGGGGTACGAGCAGTACTTC
TRBV28	-	-	TRBJ1-5	CASSFAGGNQPQHF	TGTGCCAGCAGTTTTGCGGGGGGGAATCAGCCCCAGCATTTT
TRBV5-5	-	-	TRBJ1-1	CASSLVRANTEAFF	TGTGCCAGCAGCTTGGTCAGGGCGAACACTGAAGCTTTCTTT
TRBV27	once	TRBD1	TRBJ2-7	CASRSLGQGWSEQYF	TGTGCCAGCCGATCTCTGGGACAGGGATGGAGCGAGCAGTACTTC
TRBV4-3	-	-	TRBJ1-3	CASSPDPGISGNTIYF	TGCGCCAGCAGCCCAGATCCAGGGATCTCTGGAAACACCATATATTTT
TRBV5-1	-	-	TRBJ1-1	CASSSDSNTEAFF	TGCGCCAGCAGCTCGGATTCGAACACTGAAGCTTTCTTT